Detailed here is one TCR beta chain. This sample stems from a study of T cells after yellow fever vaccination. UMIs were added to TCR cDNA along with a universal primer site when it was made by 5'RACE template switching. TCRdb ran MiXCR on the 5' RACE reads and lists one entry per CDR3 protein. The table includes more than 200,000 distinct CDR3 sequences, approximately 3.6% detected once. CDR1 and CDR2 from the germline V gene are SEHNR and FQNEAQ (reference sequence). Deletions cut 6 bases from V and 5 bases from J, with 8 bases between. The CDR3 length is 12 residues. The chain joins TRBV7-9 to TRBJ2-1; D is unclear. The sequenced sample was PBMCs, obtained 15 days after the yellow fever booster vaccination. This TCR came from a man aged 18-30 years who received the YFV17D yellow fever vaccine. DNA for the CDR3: TGTGCCAGCAGTTTGTCTAACAATGAGCAGTTCTTC. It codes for CASSLSNNEQFF.